Sequencing of this TCR beta chain was carried out in a study of blood T cell repertoires in COVID-19. Germline V lookup: CDR1 WSHSY, CDR2 SAAADI. The CDR3 consists of 13 residues. The V gene lost 7 bases and the J gene lost 4 bases, with 13 bases spanning the gap. Using immunoSEQ multiplex PCR, the repertoire was profiled, and TCRdb retains in-frame clones only, with some absent. The data hold about 190,000 clones, with around 90% observed a single time. V usage is TRBV10-2 and J usage is TRBJ1-1; a possible D gene is TRBD1 (6 bases). The sequencing sample was made of peripheral blood. The sequence was collected from a man aged 50-59 years with acute or convalescent COVID-19. The DNA for the CDR3 is TGCGCCAGCATGGGACATGCGGGCACTGAAGCTTTCTTT. The encoded protein is CASMGHAGTEAFF.